These T cell receptor beta chains were read from a single sample in a study of T cell repertoires in cytomegalovirus infection. These receptors' targets are unknown. A single record per CDR3 protein comes from TCRdb applying MiXCR to the reads. Of 380,000 or so distinct CDR3 sequences listed, roughly a third are singletons. Specimen: cultured PBMCs, collected from culture after CMV antigen stimulation. The receptors here all came from a human donor in good health (CMV status not recorded). Some clones in this sample may be carry-over from other donors' samples. CDR3s include the opening cysteine and the closing phenylalanine or tryptophan. D genes are given only for firm matches. Size values are once, few and many counts, or a class for expanded clones, and some rows have none.

abundance | d_gene | j_gene | v_gene | CDR3aa | CDR3nt
few | . | TRBJ2-1 | TRBV6-2/TRBV6-3 | CASSYSSIQRQFYNEQFF | TGTGCCAGCAGTTACTCGAGTATTCAGCGGCAATTTTACAATGAGCAGTTCTTC
. | . | TRBJ2-2 | TRBV7-7 | CASSPLRGTGELFF | TGTGCTAGCAGCCCCCTCCGGGGGACCGGGGAGCTGTTTTTT
few | TRBD1 | TRBJ1-1 | TRBV2 | CASSKGQGGITEAFF | TGTGCCAGCAGTAAGGGACAGGGCGGGATCACTGAAGCTTTCTTT
. | . | TRBJ1-2 | TRBV20-1 | CSATPVGGYGYTF | TGCAGTGCCACCCCGGTGGGGGGCTATGGCTACACCTTC
. | TRBD2 | TRBJ2-3 | TRBV12-3/TRBV12-4 | CASSPGLAGYRDTQYF | TGTGCCAGCAGTCCCGGACTAGCGGGTTATCGAGATACGCAGTATTTT
few | . | TRBJ2-5 | TRBV6-2/TRBV6-3 | CASSYSFAVGTIQETQYF | TGTGCCAGCAGTTACTCGTTTGCAGTCGGGACCATCCAAGAGACCCAGTACTTC
few | TRBD2 | TRBJ2-5 | TRBV6-1 | CASSEGGALLQETQYF | TGTGCCAGCAGTGAGGGAGGGGCATTACTCCAAGAGACCCAGTACTTC
once | . | TRBJ1-5 | TRBV19 | CASSTLDWDKPDQPQHF | TGTGCCAGTAGTACGCTCGACTGGGACAAGCCAGATCAGCCCCAGCATTTT
. | . | TRBJ1-1 | TRBV10-3 | CAISESGANTEAFF | TGTGCCATCAGTGAGTCGGGGGCGAACACTGAAGCTTTCTTT
few | TRBD2 | TRBJ2-7 | TRBV6-2/TRBV6-3 | CASRNRETRAGIYEQYF | TGTGCCAGCAGAAACCGAGAGACTAGAGCGGGAATCTACGAGCAGTACTTC
. | . | TRBJ1-1 | TRBV6-2/TRBV6-3 | CASSYAVYADEAFF | TGTGCCAGCAGTTACGCAGTATATGCGGATGAAGCTTTCTTT
. | . | TRBJ2-7 | TRBV11-3 | CASSFLTVDF | TGTGCCAGCAGCTTCTTAACCGTGGACTTC
. | . | TRBJ2-3 | TRBV20-1 | CSASSGGSITDTQYF | TGCAGTGCTAGTTCCGGGGGCTCCATCACAGATACGCAGTATTTT
many | . | TRBJ1-2 | TRBV7-8 | CASSFAGNENGYTF | TGTGCCAGCAGCTTCGCAGGGAATGAGAATGGCTACACCTTC
many | . | TRBJ1-5 | TRBV7-2 | CASSLGVLSNQPQHF | TGTGCCAGCAGCTTAGGCGTCCTAAGCAATCAGCCCCAGCATTTT
. | . | TRBJ2-7 | TRBV6-2/TRBV6-3 | CASRGGGNYEQYF | TGTGCCAGCAGGGGTGGTGGGAATTACGAGCAGTACTTC
. | . | TRBJ2-2 | TRBV7-2 | CASSSRPPNTGELFF | TGTGCCAGCAGCTCACGCCCGCCGAACACCGGGGAGCTGTTTTTT
. | . | TRBJ2-2 | TRBV11-2 | CASSPSYFLNTGELFF | TGTGCCAGCAGCCCCTCATATTTCCTGAACACCGGGGAGCTGTTTTTT
many | . | TRBJ2-5 | TRBV12-3/TRBV12-4 | CASSPKLATQYF | TGTGCCAGCAGTCCTAAGTTGGCGACCCAGTACTTC
. | . | TRBJ1-2 | TRBV6-5 | CASSYWEGALANYGYTF | TGTGCCAGCAGTTACTGGGAAGGGGCCCTAGCTAACTATGGCTACACCTTC
. | TRBD1 | TRBJ2-7 | TRBV4-1 | CASSPKGRGRFDEQYF | TGCGCCAGCAGCCCAAAGGGCAGGGGGCGGTTCGACGAGCAGTACTTC
few | TRBD2 | TRBJ2-1 | TRBV19 | CASRLAGGVDEQFF | TGTGCCAGTAGATTAGCGGGAGGGGTAGATGAGCAGTTCTTC
. | . | TRBJ2-5 | TRBV20-1 | CSAFPGKAGRETQYF | TGCAGTGCTTTCCCTGGGAAGGCGGGAAGGGAGACCCAGTACTTC
few | TRBD2 | TRBJ2-6 | TRBV5-4 | CASSRMTSGHSGANVLTF | TGTGCCAGCAGCCGGATGACTAGCGGCCACTCTGGGGCCAACGTCCTGACTTTC
. | TRBD2 | TRBJ2-3 | TRBV12-3/TRBV12-4 | CASSPTSGAPIPQYF | TGTGCCAGCAGTCCAACTAGCGGGGCCCCTATTCCGCAGTATTTT
few | . | TRBJ1-1 | TRBV5-6 | CASKPTGGTEAFF | TGTGCCAGCAAACCGACAGGAGGAACTGAAGCTTTCTTT
. | . | TRBJ1-3 | TRBV20-1 | CSAGARGSGNTIYF | TGCAGTGCTGGGGCCAGGGGATCTGGAAACACCATATATTTT
. | . | TRBJ1-3 | TRBV12-3/TRBV12-4 | CASSRTEGNTIYF | TGTGCCAGCAGCCGGACGGAAGGAAACACCATATATTTT
once | TRBD2 | TRBJ2-5 | TRBV5-6 | CASSLDLAGVVRETQYF | TGTGCCAGCAGCTTGGATCTAGCGGGAGTGGTACGGGAGACCCAGTACTTC
many | . | TRBJ1-5 | TRBV7-2 | CASSLVQGSQPQHF | TGTGCCAGCAGCTTAGTGCAGGGCTCTCAGCCCCAGCATTTT
. | . | TRBJ1-2 | TRBV7-2 | CASSFYINRDGYTF | TGTGCCAGCAGCTTCTATATAAACCGAGATGGCTACACCTTC
. | TRBD2 | TRBJ2-1 | TRBV19 | CASSITSGRYNEQFF | TGTGCCAGTAGTATAACTAGCGGGAGGTACAATGAGCAGTTCTTC
once | . | TRBJ1-1 | TRBV4-2 | CASSQVVGTEAFF | TGTGCCAGCAGCCAAGTGGTAGGCACTGAAGCTTTCTTT
few | . | TRBJ1-1 | TRBV12-3/TRBV12-4 | CASSFRGTSYTEAFF | TGTGCCAGCAGTTTTCGGGGCACTAGTTACACTGAAGCTTTCTTT
. | . | TRBJ1-1 | TRBV28 | CASHEGMNTEAFF | TGTGCCAGCCACGAAGGCATGAACACTGAAGCTTTCTTT
few | TRBD1 | TRBJ2-1 | TRBV12-3/TRBV12-4 | CASSGWDRGSNEQFF | TGTGCCAGCAGCGGTTGGGACAGGGGAAGCAATGAGCAGTTCTTC
. | TRBD2 | TRBJ2-2 | TRBV4-3 | CASSQDLGGGGLNTGELFF | TGCGCCAGCAGCCAAGATTTGGGTGGCGGGGGATTGAACACCGGGGAGCTGTTTTTT
. | . | TRBJ2-7 | TRBV19 | CASSISHQTASYEQYF | TGTGCCAGTAGTATTTCCCACCAGACAGCCTCCTACGAGCAGTACTTC
. | TRBD2 | TRBJ2-3 | TRBV7-2 | CASSLLVGGPSDTQYF | TGTGCCAGCAGCCTACTGGTGGGAGGGCCCTCAGATACGCAGTATTTT
. | TRBD2 | TRBJ2-5 | TRBV2 | CATRREFVETQYF | TGTGCCACTCGGCGGGAGTTCGTGGAGACCCAGTACTTC
many | . | TRBJ2-2 | TRBV7-2 | CASTGSNTGELFF | TGTGCCAGCACCGGTTCGAACACCGGGGAGCTGTTTTTT